The next 22 T cell receptor beta chains were all read from a single sample in a study of ipilimumab plus nivolumab after autologous stem cell transplantation. Assay: immunoSEQ multiplex PCR; the TCRdb copy retains only in-frame clones and omits some. The sample has around 19,000 clones; around 81% are singletons. The sample in question was PBMCs, obtained in a trial of ipilimumab plus nivolumab as post-transplant consolidation. The origin of the receptors is a male donor with diffuse large B-cell lymphoma.

The chain links TRBV30 to TRBJ2-5, with a possible D match to TRBD1 (5 bases). The last part of the DNA fits TRBJ2-7 better; the J call may be wrong. This CDR3 contains 14 residues. The V gene's germline CDR1 is GTSNPN and CDR2 SVGIG (reference sequence). CDR3 residues: CAWSVRGQSYEQYF. The CDR3, as DNA: TGTGCCTGGAGTGTACGAGGACAAAGCTACGAGCAGTACTTC.

This clone appeared a few times. For the CDR3, the DNA is TGTGCCAGCAGTGAATTTAACGTCGGGGACTATGGCTACACCTTC. Translating it yields CASSEFNVGDYGYTF. The chain uses TRBV2 and TRBJ1-2; D gene uncertain. The germline V and J ends were trimmed by 2 bases and 3 bases, with 13 bases remaining between them. The CDR3 runs 15 residues. Germline V gene data show CDR1 as SNHLY and CDR2 as FYNNEI.

The chain recombines TRBV5-3 with TRBJ2-3; D is perhaps TRBD2 (6 bases). TRBV5-3 is an ORF; its function is uncertain. This CDR3 contains 16 residues. Trimming shortened V by 0 bases and J by 3 bases, and 14 bases separated the two germline ends. CDR3 in DNA: TGTGCCAGAAGCTTGGATTATACGGGAGATACAGATACGCAGTATTTT. Translated, it gives CARSLDYTGDTDTQYF.

This chain uses TRBV18 with TRBJ2-7; possibly TRBD1 or TRBD2 for D (5 bases each). The CDR3 extends over 15 amino acids. Trimming took off 4 bases at V and 3 bases at J, with 16 bases between the two ends. In germline, CDR1 is KGHSH, CDR2 LQKENI. The CDR3 DNA reads TGTGCCAGCTCACTAAGGGACGGAGTAGGCTACGAGCAGTACTTC. Translating it yields CASSLRDGVGYEQYF.

This clone was seen only once. The chain carries TRBV4-3 and TRBJ1-5, with 10 bases fitting TRBD1. CDR3 size: 16 residues. V lost 0 bases to trimming and J lost 5 bases; unmatched junction nucleotides: 4. Germline-derived CDR1 and CDR2 are LGHNA and YSLEER. Written as DNA, the CDR3 is TGCGCCAGCAGCCAAGACCGACAGGGGGCTCATCAGCCCCAGCATTTT. Its translation is CASSQDRQGAHQPQHF.

The chain carries TRBV9 and TRBJ1-1, with a tentative D call TRBD1 (5 bases). From germline, CDR1 is SGDLS and CDR2 YYNGEE. V was shortened by 0 bases and J by 2 bases, with 8 bases between the two germline ends. The CDR3 is 14 amino acids. The CDR3 region is CASSVGGVNTEAFF. CDR3 DNA sequence: TGTGCCAGCAGCGTAGGGGGGGTTAACACTGAAGCTTTCTTT.

This clone was found once. The chain joins TRBV5-4 to TRBJ2-1; weak D call: TRBD2 (5 bases). CDR1 and CDR2 (germline): SGHNT, YYREEE (reference sequence). The CDR3 sequence is 11 residues long. Trimming took off 4 bases at V and 9 bases at J, with 8 bases between the two ends. DNA for the CDR3: TGTGCCAGCAGCAGGGAGTCTGAGCAGTTCTTC. Residues: CASSRESEQFF.

The chain has TRBV7-9 and TRBJ2-3; TRBD2 agrees at 10 bases. The V gene end was trimmed by 1 base and the J gene end by 4 bases; junction bases not matched to a gene: 5. Germline V gene sequence: CDR1 SEHNR, CDR2 FQNEAQ (reference sequence). The CDR3 length is 16 residues. In DNA form, the CDR3 reads TGTGCCAGCAGCTTAGGTGTGACTAGCGGGCCAGATACGCAGTATTTT. It specifies CASSLGVTSGPDTQYF.

The chain is built from TRBV5-4 and TRBJ1-1; D is undetermined. The CDR3 is 15 residues long. V was pared by 4 bases and J by 3 bases, with 16 bases between. Germline V gene sequence: CDR1 SGHNT, CDR2 YYREEE (reference sequence). The CDR3 is CASSGEQERDTEAFF. As DNA, the CDR3 is TGTGCCAGCAGCGGGGAGCAGGAACGGGACACTGAAGCTTTCTTT.

The table lists this clone with a few counts. V and J are TRBV11-2 and TRBJ2-7; D remains unclear. Trimming stripped 3 bases from V and 2 bases from J, with 8 bases between. The CDR3 has 13 amino acids. From germline, CDR1 is SGHAT and CDR2 FQNNGV. Here the CDR3 DNA reads TGTGCCAGCAGCTTCGAGGCGACCTACGAGCAGTACTTC. It codes for CASSFEATYEQYF.

The chain is built from TRBV12-5 and TRBJ2-5; D call uncertain. Trimming left V 0 bases short and J 5 bases short, with 4 bases between. CDR1 and CDR2 (germline): LGHNT, FRNRAP. There are 12 residues in the CDR3. The CDR3 here is CASGLVGETQYF. In nucleotides, the CDR3 is TGTGCTAGTGGTTTGGTAGGCGAGACCCAGTACTTC.

The chain employs TRBV9 and TRBJ1-2; perhaps TRBD1 as D (6 bases). There are 14 residues in the CDR3. V was clipped by 2 bases and J by 4 bases, with 12 bases between them. Germline V gene data show CDR1 as SGDLS and CDR2 as YYNGEE. The DNA for the CDR3 is TGTGCCAGCAGCGTTGGGACCAGGGGCTATGGCTACACCTTC. Its protein is CASSVGTRGYGYTF.

V is TRBV5-5 and J is TRBJ1-2, with 10 bases matching TRBD1. The ends lost 4 bases at V and 3 bases at J; junction bases unmatched: 6. This CDR3 spans 15 amino acids. CDR1 is SGHKS and CDR2 is YYEKEE in the germline V gene (reference sequence). The CDR3 spells CASSNPGTGDYGYTF. The CDR3 nucleotides read TGTGCCAGCAGCAACCCCGGGACAGGGGACTATGGCTACACCTTC.

The gene calls are TRBV2 and TRBJ2-7; 9 nucleotides align to TRBD1. Germline V gene lookup returns CDR1 SNHLY and CDR2 FYNNEI. The length of the CDR3 is 14 residues. The junction had 6 bases not matched to a gene; V was cut back by 6 bases and J by 3 bases. CDR3 bases: TGTGCCAGCAGCCCCCGGGGACAGGGCTACGAGCAGTACTTC. This encodes CASSPRGQGYEQYF.

The chain has TRBV6-5 and TRBJ2-1, with a tentative D call TRBD1 (6 bases). The CDR3 length is 13 residues. V shed 8 bases and J shed 2 bases, with 10 bases lying between them. Germline lookup yields CDR1 MNHEY and CDR2 SVGAGI. The CDR3 reads CASQTGTYNEQFF. The DNA of the CDR3 is TGTGCCAGCCAGACAGGAACCTACAATGAGCAGTTCTTC.

The rearrangement joins TRBV11-2 to TRBJ1-3; no definite D call. This CDR3 has 14 amino acids. V lost 8 bases and J 5 bases, leaving 16 bases between the germline ends. Looked up from germline, CDR1 is SGHAT and CDR2 is FQNNGV. CDR3 sequence reads: CASLSSGGRNTIYF. DNA for the CDR3: TGTGCCAGCCTGTCTAGCGGAGGGAGAAACACCATATATTTT.

The chain carries TRBV11-1 and TRBJ2-3; no clear D. The germline gives CDR1 SGHAT, CDR2 FQDESV (reference sequence). V lost 6 bases to trimming and J lost 5 bases, with 12 bases between them. The length of the CDR3 is 13 residues. Here the CDR3 reads CASSYTDGDTQYF. CDR3 coding DNA: TGTGCCAGCAGTTATACTGACGGAGATACGCAGTATTTT.

Relative to its sample, this clone is medium-sized (0.01 to 0.1%). The rearrangement uses TRBV4-1 and TRBJ1-5; D ambiguous. The V gene lost 3 bases and the J gene lost 7 bases, with 16 bases spanning the gap. The CDR3 loop spans 15 amino acids. Germline CDR1 MGHRA, CDR2 YSYEKL. The CDR3 DNA follows: TGCGCCAGCAGCCACCTGGCAGGCGCTGGGCAGCCCCAGCATTTT. This sequence encodes CASSHLAGAGQPQHF.

V and J are TRBV27 and TRBJ2-2, with 9 bases lining up with TRBD1. The length of the CDR3 is 18 residues. Trimming took 4 bases from V and 1 from J; bases not matched to a gene: 10. The germline V gene encodes CDR1 MNHEY and CDR2 SMNVEV (reference sequence). The CDR3 bases are TGTGCCAGCAGTTCCTGGACAGGGGAAACTCTGAACACCGGGGAGCTGTTTTTT. The encoded protein is CASSSWTGETLNTGELFF.

The V call is TRBV11-2, the J call TRBJ2-7; D tentatively reads TRBD1 or TRBD2 (6 bases each). CDR3 length: 13 residues. V lost 7 bases to trimming and J lost 7 bases, with 17 bases between them. Germline CDR1 reads SGHAT; CDR2 reads FQNNGV. This CDR3 reads CASKLIGGREQYF. For the CDR3, the DNA is TGTGCCAGCAAGCTTATAGGGGGGCGGGAGCAGTACTTC.

The rearrangement joins TRBV19 to TRBJ1-2, with TRBD1 matching over 8 bases. The CDR3 is made up of 15 amino acids. The V gene's germline CDR1 is LNHDA and CDR2 SQIVND (reference sequence). V shed 1 base, J shed 4 bases, and the junction held 5 bases outside the gene matches. Here the CDR3 DNA reads TGTGCCAGTAGTATAGGGGGACAGGAATTCTATGGCTACACCTTC. It encodes CASSIGGQEFYGYTF.

This clone appeared once. The sample holds other DNA sequences that translate to the same CDR3. The chain carries TRBV6-6 and TRBJ2-3, with D unresolved. This CDR3 is built from 14 residues. Germline V gene sequence: CDR1 MNHNY, CDR2 SVGAGI (reference sequence). V shed 2 bases and J shed 0 bases, with 6 bases lying between them. The CDR3 loop is CASSYRSSTDTQYF. CDR3 coding DNA: TGTGCCAGCAGTTACAGGTCTAGCACAGATACGCAGTATTTT.